This is a list of T cell receptor beta chains from one sample in a study of blood T cell repertoires in COVID-19. Clones were sequenced by immunoSEQ multiplex PCR, and TCRdb holds only the in-frame ones, with some missing. The sample consists of about 180,000 clones, around 83% of them appearing once. The specimen sequenced was peripheral blood. Every receptor here comes from a human donor in a cohort sampled during active COVID-19. The CDR3 runs from the conserved cysteine through the conserved F or W. A D gene is named only where the DNA matches it firmly. The size field is filled for only some rows; it gives once, few, many or a size class.

D gene: TRBD2; J gene: TRBJ2-3; CDR3 length: 17; V gene: TRBV28; clone size: -; CDR3 DNA: TGTGCCAGCAGTTTTTCGACCCTAGCGGGGGGCGCAGATACGCAGTATTTT; CDR3 protein: CASSFSTLAGGADTQYF
D gene: -; J gene: TRBJ1-5; CDR3 length: 17; V gene: TRBV6-2/TRBV6-3; clone size: -; CDR3 DNA: TGTGCCAGCAGTTACTCCGGGACAAACTGGGGCAATCAGCCCCAGCATTTT; CDR3 protein: CASSYSGTNWGNQPQHF
D gene: -; J gene: TRBJ2-7; CDR3 length: 14; V gene: TRBV7-2; clone size: -; CDR3 DNA: TGTGCCAGCAGCTTAGAGCACAGGGCCAACCCTTTGTACTTC; CDR3 protein: CASSLEHRANPLYF
D gene: TRBD1; J gene: TRBJ1-6; CDR3 length: 15; V gene: TRBV5-6; clone size: -; CDR3 DNA: TGTGCCAGCAGCTTGGGGGACAGGGAGTTTTCACCCCTCCACTTT; CDR3 protein: CASSLGDREFSPLHF
D gene: TRBD1; J gene: TRBJ2-7; CDR3 length: 13; V gene: TRBV7-8; clone size: -; CDR3 DNA: TGTGCCAGCAGCCCCGGGACAGTTGCCGAGCAGTACTTC; CDR3 protein: CASSPGTVAEQYF
D gene: -; J gene: TRBJ2-1; CDR3 length: 14; V gene: TRBV7-2; clone size: -; CDR3 DNA: TGTGCCAGCAGCTCAAAACGACTAGTCAATGAGCAGTTCTTC; CDR3 protein: CASSSKRLVNEQFF
D gene: -; J gene: TRBJ2-7; CDR3 length: 14; V gene: TRBV4-3; clone size: -; CDR3 DNA: TGCGCCAGCAGCCAAGATCAGAGGGCCCTGGAGCAGTACTTC; CDR3 protein: CASSQDQRALEQYF
D gene: TRBD2; J gene: TRBJ2-3; CDR3 length: 16; V gene: TRBV7-3; clone size: -; CDR3 DNA: TGTGCCAGCAGCTTAGGGGCGCGGGGGAGCACAGATACGCAGTATTTT; CDR3 protein: CASSLGARGSTDTQYF
D gene: -; J gene: TRBJ2-3; CDR3 length: 17; V gene: TRBV3-1/TRBV3-2; clone size: -; CDR3 DNA: TGTGCCAGCAGCCAAGAACCTCACTGGGCGGGAATAGATACGCAGTATTTT; CDR3 protein: CASSQEPHWAGIDTQYF
D gene: TRBD1; J gene: TRBJ2-7; CDR3 length: 15; V gene: TRBV7-9; clone size: -; CDR3 DNA: TGTGCCAGCAGCTCAAACCGGGACAGGGCCTACGAGCAGTACTTC; CDR3 protein: CASSSNRDRAYEQYF
D gene: -; J gene: TRBJ1-3; CDR3 length: 15; V gene: TRBV9; clone size: -; CDR3 DNA: TGTGCCAGCAGCGTAGAGTTTGGACTCGCAGGCACCATATATTTT; CDR3 protein: CASSVEFGLAGTIYF
D gene: -; J gene: TRBJ1-1; CDR3 length: 14; V gene: TRBV5-4; clone size: -; CDR3 DNA: TGTGTACGTTCGGGGGGGGCGCAAAACACTGAAGCTTTCTTT; CDR3 protein: CVRSGGAQNTEAFF
D gene: -; J gene: TRBJ1-3; CDR3 length: 15; V gene: TRBV5-1; clone size: -; CDR3 DNA: TGCGCCAGCAGACCGAGGGCAGCCTCTGGAAACACCATATATTTT; CDR3 protein: CASRPRAASGNTIYF
D gene: -; J gene: TRBJ1-4; CDR3 length: 13; V gene: TRBV12-3/TRBV12-4; clone size: -; CDR3 DNA: TGTGCCAGCAGTATTACTCAGGGCGAAAAACTGTTTTTT; CDR3 protein: CASSITQGEKLFF
D gene: -; J gene: TRBJ2-7; CDR3 length: 15; V gene: TRBV6-1; clone size: -; CDR3 DNA: TGTGCCAGCAGTGAAGCTACAGGGTCACTCTACGAGCAGTACTTC; CDR3 protein: CASSEATGSLYEQYF
D gene: TRBD2; J gene: TRBJ2-7; CDR3 length: 16; V gene: TRBV4-3; clone size: once; CDR3 DNA: TGCGCCAGCAGCCAACTGCTTGAACAAGCGGGGGGCGAGCAGTACTTC; CDR3 protein: CASSQLLEQAGGEQYF
D gene: TRBD1; J gene: TRBJ2-7; CDR3 length: 15; V gene: TRBV25-1; clone size: -; CDR3 DNA: TGTGCCAGCAGTTTCCAGGGGGTATTCTCCTACGAGCAGTACTTC; CDR3 protein: CASSFQGVFSYEQYF
D gene: -; J gene: TRBJ2-4; CDR3 length: 16; V gene: TRBV4-3; clone size: once; CDR3 DNA: TGCGCCAGCAGCCAATTCGCCGATACTAGCAAAAACATTCAGTACTTC; CDR3 protein: CASSQFADTSKNIQYF
D gene: TRBD2; J gene: TRBJ2-7; CDR3 length: 14; V gene: TRBV7-2; clone size: few; CDR3 DNA: TGTGCCAGCAGCTCAACGGGGGGGCCCTACGAGCAGTACTTC; CDR3 protein: CASSSTGGPYEQYF
D gene: TRBD2; J gene: TRBJ2-7; CDR3 length: 15; V gene: TRBV6-2/TRBV6-3; clone size: -; CDR3 DNA: TGTGCCAGCAGTTTCCGACTAGCGGGAGGCGACGAGCAGTACTTC; CDR3 protein: CASSFRLAGGDEQYF
D gene: TRBD2; J gene: TRBJ2-5; CDR3 length: 20; V gene: TRBV24-1; clone size: once; CDR3 DNA: TGTGCCACCAGTGATTTCCCCGGGTTAGCGGGAGATGGGTACCAAGAGACCCAGTACTTC; CDR3 protein: CATSDFPGLAGDGYQETQYF
D gene: -; J gene: TRBJ2-7; CDR3 length: 16; V gene: TRBV7-2; clone size: -; CDR3 DNA: TGTGCCAGCAGCGCCGGTGGCGGGGGCGCTTCCTACGAGCAGTACTTC; CDR3 protein: CASSAGGGGASYEQYF
D gene: TRBD2; J gene: TRBJ2-5; CDR3 length: 14; V gene: TRBV4-3; clone size: -; CDR3 DNA: TGCGCCAGCAGCCAAGCGGGAGGTGGGGAGACCCAGTACTTC; CDR3 protein: CASSQAGGGETQYF
D gene: -; J gene: TRBJ2-2; CDR3 length: 14; V gene: TRBV6-2/TRBV6-3; clone size: -; CDR3 DNA: TGTGCCAGCAGCCGACTGCGGGGCCCCGGGGAGCTGTTTTTT; CDR3 protein: CASSRLRGPGELFF
D gene: -; J gene: TRBJ2-1; CDR3 length: 13; V gene: TRBV5-5; clone size: once; CDR3 DNA: TGTGCCAGCAGCTCTCCGAGCGGTAATGAGCAGTTCTTC; CDR3 protein: CASSSPSGNEQFF
D gene: -; J gene: TRBJ1-4; CDR3 length: 13; V gene: TRBV27; clone size: few; CDR3 DNA: TGTGCCAGCAGACGACAGGTTAATGAAAAACTGTTTTTT; CDR3 protein: CASRRQVNEKLFF
D gene: -; J gene: TRBJ1-4; CDR3 length: 14; V gene: TRBV10-1; clone size: -; CDR3 DNA: TGCGCCAGCAGTTCCGGGATGGTTAATGAAAAACTGTTTTTT; CDR3 protein: CASSSGMVNEKLFF
D gene: -; J gene: TRBJ1-4; CDR3 length: 16; V gene: TRBV28; clone size: -; CDR3 DNA: TGTGCCACCTCACTGGGCCAGCTCACCTTTAATGAAAAACTGTTTTTT; CDR3 protein: CATSLGQLTFNEKLFF
D gene: -; J gene: TRBJ2-6; CDR3 length: 16; V gene: TRBV4-2; clone size: -; CDR3 DNA: TGTGCCAGCAGCCAAGACGGTAACTCTGGGGCCAACGTCCTGACTTTC; CDR3 protein: CASSQDGNSGANVLTF
D gene: -; J gene: TRBJ1-5; CDR3 length: 16; V gene: TRBV6-1; clone size: -; CDR3 DNA: TGTGCCAGCAGTGAAGGTCAGGGTCTCGCACGTCAGCCCCAGCATTTT; CDR3 protein: CASSEGQGLARQPQHF
D gene: -; J gene: TRBJ1-2; CDR3 length: 14; V gene: TRBV21-1; clone size: -; CDR3 DNA: TGTGCCAGCAGCAAAGAGCAGGGGAACTATGGCTACACCTTC; CDR3 protein: CASSKEQGNYGYTF
D gene: -; J gene: TRBJ2-2; CDR3 length: 18; V gene: TRBV9; clone size: few; CDR3 DNA: TGTGCCCGCCGCGTCGGCGGGGCGGGCGGGGGCAACACCGGGGAGCTGTTTTTT; CDR3 protein: CARRVGGAGGGNTGELFF
D gene: TRBD1; J gene: TRBJ1-3; CDR3 length: 16; V gene: TRBV9; clone size: -; CDR3 DNA: TGTGCCAGCAGCGTAGGGACAGGGTACTCTGGAAACACCATATATTTT; CDR3 protein: CASSVGTGYSGNTIYF
D gene: TRBD1; J gene: TRBJ1-1; CDR3 length: 15; V gene: TRBV15; clone size: -; CDR3 DNA: TGTGCCACCAGAATAGACAGGGGAATGAACACTGAAGCTTTCTTT; CDR3 protein: CATRIDRGMNTEAFF
D gene: TRBD1; J gene: TRBJ1-3; CDR3 length: 17; V gene: TRBV7-9; clone size: -; CDR3 DNA: TGTGCCAGCAGCCCATACGGACGAGGGACAGTTGGAAACACCATATATTTT; CDR3 protein: CASSPYGRGTVGNTIYF
D gene: TRBD2; J gene: TRBJ2-1; CDR3 length: 15; V gene: TRBV15; clone size: -; CDR3 DNA: TGTGCCACCAGCAATGGACTAGCAGAATACAATGAGCAGTTCTTC; CDR3 protein: CATSNGLAEYNEQFF
D gene: TRBD1; J gene: TRBJ1-6; CDR3 length: 14; V gene: TRBV28; clone size: -; CDR3 DNA: TGTGCCAGCAAGAGCCAGGGGGAGAGTTCACCCCTCCACTTT; CDR3 protein: CASKSQGESSPLHF
D gene: TRBD2; J gene: TRBJ2-1; CDR3 length: 14; V gene: TRBV11-2; clone size: -; CDR3 DNA: TGTGCCAGCAGCTTGGGTAGCGGGACGGGTGAGCAGTTCTTC; CDR3 protein: CASSLGSGTGEQFF
D gene: TRBD1; J gene: TRBJ1-2; CDR3 length: 16; V gene: TRBV6-6; clone size: -; CDR3 DNA: TGTGCCAGCAGTTTAAACAGGGGTTCTTCTAACTATGGCTACACCTTC; CDR3 protein: CASSLNRGSSNYGYTF
D gene: TRBD1; J gene: TRBJ1-2; CDR3 length: 14; V gene: TRBV7-8; clone size: -; CDR3 DNA: TGTGCCAGCAGCTTAGCGTCAGGGGGTCTTGGGTACACCTTC; CDR3 protein: CASSLASGGLGYTF
D gene: -; J gene: TRBJ1-1; CDR3 length: 14; V gene: TRBV7-6; clone size: -; CDR3 DNA: TGTGCCAGCAGCCCCCGCCAGGGGAACACTGAAGCTTTCTTT; CDR3 protein: CASSPRQGNTEAFF
D gene: -; J gene: TRBJ2-7; CDR3 length: 15; V gene: TRBV4-1; clone size: -; CDR3 DNA: TGCGCCAGCAGCCGGAGACCGGGGAGGTTCGACGAGCAGTACTTC; CDR3 protein: CASSRRPGRFDEQYF
D gene: -; J gene: TRBJ1-5; CDR3 length: 14; V gene: TRBV18; clone size: -; CDR3 DNA: TGTGCCAGCTCACCAATGGGGGGGGACCAGCCCCAGCATTTT; CDR3 protein: CASSPMGGDQPQHF
D gene: TRBD1; J gene: TRBJ1-5; CDR3 length: 22; V gene: TRBV6-6; clone size: once; CDR3 DNA: TGTGCCAGCAGTCCCACATTCCGTCCGGGACAGGGGGCTTGGGGTAGCAATCAGCCCCAGCATTTT; CDR3 protein: CASSPTFRPGQGAWGSNQPQHF
D gene: TRBD1; J gene: TRBJ2-7; CDR3 length: 16; V gene: TRBV5-1; clone size: few; CDR3 DNA: TGCGCCAGCAGCTTCTCGACAGGGAGAAATTTCTACGAGCAGTACTTC; CDR3 protein: CASSFSTGRNFYEQYF
D gene: TRBD2; J gene: TRBJ2-7; CDR3 length: 15; V gene: TRBV6-5; clone size: -; CDR3 DNA: TGTGCCAGCAGTTTTCTAGCGGGGGGCACCTACGAGCAGTACTTC; CDR3 protein: CASSFLAGGTYEQYF
D gene: TRBD1; J gene: TRBJ1-3; CDR3 length: 15; V gene: TRBV6-5; clone size: -; CDR3 DNA: TGTGCCAGCAGCTCCGGGACAGGGGCTGGAAACACCATATATTTT; CDR3 protein: CASSSGTGAGNTIYF
D gene: TRBD1; J gene: TRBJ2-7; CDR3 length: 14; V gene: TRBV5-8; clone size: -; CDR3 DNA: TGTGCCAGCAGCAACAGGGGTTGGGGCTACGAGCAGTACTTC; CDR3 protein: CASSNRGWGYEQYF
D gene: -; J gene: TRBJ2-2; CDR3 length: 13; V gene: TRBV3-1/TRBV3-2; clone size: -; CDR3 DNA: TGTGCCAGCAGCCAAAGGGGGATCGGGGAGCTGTTTTTT; CDR3 protein: CASSQRGIGELFF
D gene: -; J gene: TRBJ2-7; CDR3 length: 14; V gene: TRBV21-1; clone size: many; CDR3 DNA: TGTGCCAGCAGCAAAGTGACAGGGGGACACGAGCAGTACTTC; CDR3 protein: CASSKVTGGHEQYF
D gene: TRBD1; J gene: TRBJ2-7; CDR3 length: 15; V gene: TRBV9; clone size: once; CDR3 DNA: TGTGCCAGCAGCGTAGCACAGGGGGCCCCCTACGAGCAGTACTTC; CDR3 protein: CASSVAQGAPYEQYF
D gene: TRBD2; J gene: TRBJ2-1; CDR3 length: 15; V gene: TRBV11-2; clone size: -; CDR3 DNA: TGTGCCAGCAGCTTAGCTCGGGACTATTACAATGAGCAGTTCTTC; CDR3 protein: CASSLARDYYNEQFF
D gene: TRBD1; J gene: TRBJ2-1; CDR3 length: 15; V gene: TRBV9; clone size: -; CDR3 DNA: TGTGCCAGCAGCGTAGCCTCCGACAGGGTAAGGGAGCAGTTCTTC; CDR3 protein: CASSVASDRVREQFF